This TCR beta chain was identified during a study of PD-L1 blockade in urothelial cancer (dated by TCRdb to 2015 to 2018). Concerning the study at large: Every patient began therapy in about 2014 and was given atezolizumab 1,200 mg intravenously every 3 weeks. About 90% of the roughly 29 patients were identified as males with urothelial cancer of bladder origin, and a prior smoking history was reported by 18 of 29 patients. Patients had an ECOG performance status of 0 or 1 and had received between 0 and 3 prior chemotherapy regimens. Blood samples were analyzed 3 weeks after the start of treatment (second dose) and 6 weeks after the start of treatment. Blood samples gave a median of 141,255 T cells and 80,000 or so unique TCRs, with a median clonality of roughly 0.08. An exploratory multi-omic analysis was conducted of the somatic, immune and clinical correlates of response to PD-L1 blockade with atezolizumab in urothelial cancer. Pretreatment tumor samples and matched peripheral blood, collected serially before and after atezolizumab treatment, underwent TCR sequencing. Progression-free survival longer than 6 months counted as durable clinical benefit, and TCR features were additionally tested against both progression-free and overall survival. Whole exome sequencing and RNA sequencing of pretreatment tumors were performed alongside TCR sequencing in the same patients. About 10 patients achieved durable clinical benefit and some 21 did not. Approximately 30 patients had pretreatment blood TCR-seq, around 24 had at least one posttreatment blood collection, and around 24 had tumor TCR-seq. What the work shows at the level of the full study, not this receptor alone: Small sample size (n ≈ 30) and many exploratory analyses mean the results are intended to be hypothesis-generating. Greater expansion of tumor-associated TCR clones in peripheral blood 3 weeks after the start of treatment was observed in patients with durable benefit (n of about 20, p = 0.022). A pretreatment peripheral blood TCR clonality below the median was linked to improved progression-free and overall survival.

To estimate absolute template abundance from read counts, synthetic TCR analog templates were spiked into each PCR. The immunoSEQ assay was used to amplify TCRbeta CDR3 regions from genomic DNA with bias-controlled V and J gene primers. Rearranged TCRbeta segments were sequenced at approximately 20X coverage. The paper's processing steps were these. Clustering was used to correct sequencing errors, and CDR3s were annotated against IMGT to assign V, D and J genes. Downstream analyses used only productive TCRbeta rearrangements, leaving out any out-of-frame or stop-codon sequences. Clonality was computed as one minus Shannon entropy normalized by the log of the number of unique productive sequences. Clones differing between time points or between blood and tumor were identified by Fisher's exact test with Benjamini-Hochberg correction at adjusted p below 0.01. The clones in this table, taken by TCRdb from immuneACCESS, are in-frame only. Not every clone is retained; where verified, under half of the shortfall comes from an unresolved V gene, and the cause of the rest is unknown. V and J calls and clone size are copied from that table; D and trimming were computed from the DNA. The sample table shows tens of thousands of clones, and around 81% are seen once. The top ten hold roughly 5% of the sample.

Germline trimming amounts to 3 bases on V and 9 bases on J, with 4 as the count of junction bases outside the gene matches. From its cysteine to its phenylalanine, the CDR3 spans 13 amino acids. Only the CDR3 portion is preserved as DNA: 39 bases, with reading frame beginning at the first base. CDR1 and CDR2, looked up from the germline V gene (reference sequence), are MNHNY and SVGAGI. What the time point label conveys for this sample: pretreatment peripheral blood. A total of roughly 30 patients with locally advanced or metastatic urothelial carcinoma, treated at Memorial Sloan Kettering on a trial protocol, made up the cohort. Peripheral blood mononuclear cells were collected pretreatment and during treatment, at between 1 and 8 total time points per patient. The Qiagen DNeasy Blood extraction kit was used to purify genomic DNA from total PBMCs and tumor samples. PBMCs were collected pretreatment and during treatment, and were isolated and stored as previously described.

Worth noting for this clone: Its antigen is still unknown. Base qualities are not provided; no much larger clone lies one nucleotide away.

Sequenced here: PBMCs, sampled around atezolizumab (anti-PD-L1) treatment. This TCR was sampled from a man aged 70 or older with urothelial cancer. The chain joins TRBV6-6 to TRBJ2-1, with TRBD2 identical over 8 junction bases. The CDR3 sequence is CASSYGGRSEQFF. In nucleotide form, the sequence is TGTGCCAGCAGTTATGGCGGGAGGTCTGAGCAGTTCTTC.